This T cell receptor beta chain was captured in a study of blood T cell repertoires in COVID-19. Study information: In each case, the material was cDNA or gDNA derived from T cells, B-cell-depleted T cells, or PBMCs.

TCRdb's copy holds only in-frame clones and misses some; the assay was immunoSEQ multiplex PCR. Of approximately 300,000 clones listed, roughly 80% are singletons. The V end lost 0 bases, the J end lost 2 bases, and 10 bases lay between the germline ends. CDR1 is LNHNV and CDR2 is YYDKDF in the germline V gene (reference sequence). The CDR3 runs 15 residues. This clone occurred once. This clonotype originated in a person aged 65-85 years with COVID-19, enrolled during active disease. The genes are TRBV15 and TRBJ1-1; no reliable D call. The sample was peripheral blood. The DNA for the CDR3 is TGTGCCACCAGCAGAGATTCCAGGTTCAACACTGAAGCTTTCTTT. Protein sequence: CATSRDSRFNTEAFF.